The T cell receptor beta chain described here comes from a study of blood T cell repertoires in COVID-19. Study in general: COVID-19 samples collected from the United States, Italy and Spain covered acute and convalescent phases.

Assay used: immunoSEQ multiplex PCR; TCRdb lists only in-frame clones, some missing. The profile shows about 78,000 clones, more than 75% of them singletons. Germline CDR1 reads SGHVS; CDR2 reads FQNEAQ. The CDR3 totals 14 residues. Trimming removed 0 bases at V and 5 bases at J, with 7 bases between. The specimen was peripheral blood. The rearrangement uses TRBV7-8 and TRBJ2-2; D is unresolved. This clonotype originated in a man aged 50 or older with active or convalescent COVID-19. The CDR3 loop reads CASSLAPGTGELFF. CDR3 sequence (DNA): TGTGCCAGCAGCTTAGCGCCCGGTACCGGGGAGCTGTTTTTT.